Presented here are 19 T cell receptor beta chains from one specimen sequenced in a study of early T cells in non-severe SARS-CoV-2 infection. TCRdb re-called the 5' RACE reads with MiXCR, one entry per CDR3 protein. The data contain some 70,000 distinct CDR3 sequences, approximately 9% of them singletons. Sequencing input: whole blood. The receptors derive from an adult who was a healthcare worker with PCR-confirmed SARS-CoV-2 infection or an uninfected control (not recorded which).

This clonotype was seen many times. The chain joins TRBV2 to TRBJ2-1; the match to TRBD2 covers 12 bases. V was pared by 3 bases and J by 2 bases, with 8 bases of the junction left unmatched. The CDR3 consists of 18 residues. Per the germline V gene, CDR1 is SNHLY and CDR2 is FYNNEI. The CDR3 DNA reads as TGTGCCAGCAGTGACGCTCATCTAGCGGGAGGGCCCTACAATGAGCAGTTCTTC. Translation: CASSDAHLAGGPYNEQFF.

This clonotype was seen at least ten times. The chain carries TRBV6-2 or TRBV6-3 and TRBJ1-2; 8 bases agree with TRBD1. There are 14 residues in the CDR3. Germline V lookup: CDR1 MNHEY, CDR2 SVGEGT. The junction had 7 bases not matched to a gene; V was cut back by 6 bases and J by 4 bases. Here the CDR3 reads CASSSRGRFYGYTF. DNA of the CDR3: TGTGCCAGCAGCTCCAGGGGGCGGTTCTATGGCTACACCTTC.

The table lists this clonotype with many counts. The V gene is TRBV7-2, the J gene TRBJ2-2, with TRBD2 identical over 10 bases. This CDR3 has 16 residues. Germline trimming cut 5 bases from V and 6 bases from J; bases unmatched to any gene: 9. Germline V gene lookup returns CDR1 SGHTA and CDR2 FQGNSA. CDR3 in amino acids: CASSILAGEVAGELFF. The CDR3 DNA reads TGTGCCAGCAGCATTCTAGCGGGAGAGGTGGCCGGGGAGCTGTTTTTT. The full variable domain, its missing parts supplied by reference TRBV7-2 and TRBJ2-2, is GAGVSQSPSNKVTEKGKDVELRCDPISGHTALYWYRQSLGQGLEFLIYFQGNSAPDKSGLPSDRFSAERTGGSVSTLTIQRTQQEDSAVYLCASSILAGEVAGELFFGEGSRLTVL.

The rearrangement links TRBV20-1 to TRBJ2-7; 13 bases match TRBD2. Germline CDR1 reads DFQATT; CDR2 reads SNEGSKA (reference sequence). This CDR3 has 19 amino acids. V shed 6 bases, J shed 2 bases, and the junction held 19 bases outside the gene matches. The CDR3 region is CSAEVFPGLAGHAAYEQYF. Here the CDR3 DNA reads TGCAGTGCCGAAGTTTTTCCGGGACTAGCGGGACATGCCGCCTACGAGCAGTACTTC.

This clonotype showed up many times. The rearrangement uses TRBV5-1 and TRBJ2-1; D is unclear. CDR3 length equals 14 residues. In germline, CDR1 is SGHRS, CDR2 YFSETQ. V was trimmed by 0 bases and J by 8 bases, leaving 12 bases between them. The CDR3 DNA follows: TGCGCCAGCAGCTTGGACCTGACCCGCGATGAGCAGTTCTTC. Residues: CASSLDLTRDEQFF.

This clonotype was seen many times. The J gene is TRBJ1-3, the V gene TRBV5-5, with D uncertain. The CDR3 has 17 amino acids. V shed 2 bases and J shed 0 bases, with 15 bases lying between them. Germline-derived CDR1 and CDR2 are SGHKS and YYEKEE (reference sequence). CDR3 amino acids: CASSFPADGNSGNTIYF. The CDR3 DNA follows: TGTGCCAGCAGCTTCCCGGCGGACGGTAACTCTGGAAACACCATATATTTT.

This clonotype appeared a few times. J is TRBJ1-2 and V is TRBV7-9; D remains ambiguous. This CDR3 spans 14 amino acids. Germline CDR1 and CDR2: SEHNR and FQNEAQ (reference sequence). V was shortened by 3 bases and J by 12 bases, with 20 bases between the two germline ends. CDR3 nucleotides: TGTGCCAGCAGCTTGGCGGCCGGGCCCCTGGGCAACACCTTC. Amino acids: CASSLAAGPLGNTF. Supplemented by reference TRBV7-9 and TRBJ1-2, the full variable domain reads DTGVSQNPRHKITKRGQNVTFRCDPISEHNRLYWYRQTLGQGPEFLTYFQNEAQLEKSRLLSDRFSAERPKGSFSTLEIQRTEQGDSAMYLCASSLAAGPLGNTFGSGTRLTVV.

This clonotype was observed at least ten times. The chain couples TRBV7-9 to TRBJ2-5; maybe TRBD2 (6 bases). The germline V gene encodes CDR1 SEHNR and CDR2 FQNEAQ (reference sequence). V lost 5 bases and J lost 5, with 12 bases in between. The CDR3 covers 13 residues. The CDR3 coding sequence is TGTGCCAGCAGCCCCGCGGGACGGGAGACCCAGTACTTC. Its protein product is CASSPAGRETQYF.

The CDR3 DNA reads TGTGCCAGCAGTTTAAGGTACCGAGAGACCCAGTACTTC. Translating it yields CASSLRYRETQYF. The V and J genes are TRBV27 and TRBJ2-5; D gene unclear. Germline loops: CDR1 MNHEY, CDR2 SMNVEV (reference sequence). The V end was cut by 2 bases, the J end by 4 bases, with 8 bases between. The CDR3 loop spans 13 amino acids.

This clonotype was seen at least ten times. J is TRBJ1-1 and V is TRBV6-5; unclear D gene. V dropped 0 bases and J dropped 0 bases, with 11 bases sitting between them. The germline CDR1 and CDR2 sequences are MNHEY and SVGAGI. CDR3 length: 16 residues. The CDR3 here is CASSYSSTAVNTEAFF. CDR3 coding DNA: TGTGCCAGCAGTTACTCGTCTACAGCTGTGAACACTGAAGCTTTCTTT.

This clonotype has ten or more counts. The J gene is TRBJ2-7, the V gene TRBV29-1; maybe TRBD2 (5 bases). The CDR3 runs to 11 residues. V was trimmed by 5 bases and J by 5 bases, leaving 10 bases between them. Germline V CDR1 and CDR2: SQVTM, ANQGSEA. CDR3 amino acids: CSVSSGDEQYF. CDR3 nucleotide sequence: TGCAGCGTTAGCTCCGGGGACGAGCAGTACTTC.

This clonotype showed up many times. V usage is TRBV27 and J usage is TRBJ2-7; D is perhaps TRBD1 or TRBD2 (5 bases each). The V gene's germline CDR1 is MNHEY and CDR2 SMNVEV (reference sequence). The CDR3 extends over 14 amino acids. Trimming removed 8 bases at V and 4 bases at J, with 18 bases between. The CDR3 nucleotides are TGTGCCAGCGGGCGGCAGGGAGTGGGGTACGAGCAGTACTTC. Protein product: CASGRQGVGYEQYF.

V and J are TRBV28 and TRBJ1-5; D is ambiguous. CDR1 and CDR2 from the germline V gene are MDHEN and SYDVKM. The CDR3 is 16 residues long. The germline V and J ends were trimmed by 2 bases and 3 bases, with 14 bases remaining between them. The CDR3 DNA reads as TGTGCCAGCAGTTTAGAGGGTATCGGCTACAATCAGCCCCAGCATTTT. It is translated as CASSLEGIGYNQPQHF.

CDR3: CASSLPIRDTQYF. For the CDR3, the DNA is TGTGCCAGCAGTTTGCCCATTAGGGATACGCAGTATTTT. The chain combines TRBV28 with TRBJ2-3; D gene ambiguous. The length of the CDR3 is 13 residues. CDR1 is MDHEN, CDR2 SYDVKM, per germline. V shed 3 bases and J shed 6 bases, with 10 bases lying between them.

This clonotype came up many times. The chain employs TRBV6-1 and TRBJ1-1; a weak D match, TRBD1 (5 bases). The CDR3 runs 14 residues. With 7 bases removed from V and 4 bases from J, the gap between germline ends came to 16 bases. Germline assignment: CDR1 MNHNS and CDR2 SASEGT. CDR3 protein: CASTDKAGGTEAFF. Here the CDR3 DNA reads TGTGCCAGCACCGATAAGGCCGGGGGCACTGAAGCTTTCTTT.

This clonotype was detected a few times. This chain connects TRBV10-1 to TRBJ1-1; D gene unclear. The CDR3 is 15 residues long. Germline V gene data show CDR1 as WNHNN and CDR2 as SYGVQD (reference sequence). V lost 5 bases to trimming and J lost 2 bases, with 15 bases between them. The CDR3 region has the DNA TGCGCCAGCAGTAGACTACGGACGGTAAACACTGAAGCTTTCTTT. Translated: CASSRLRTVNTEAFF.

This clonotype has more than one count but fewer than ten. V is TRBV18 and J is TRBJ2-7; the D gene could be TRBD1 or TRBD2 (5 bases each). The CDR3 covers 15 residues. Germline V gene sequence: CDR1 KGHSH, CDR2 LQKENI. The V end was cut by 5 bases, the J end by 4 bases, with 18 bases between. CDR3 nucleotide sequence: TGTGCCAGCTCATCCGGGACGGGCTACATGTACGAGCAGTACTTC. It specifies CASSSGTGYMYEQYF.

V usage is TRBV6-2 or TRBV6-3 and J usage is TRBJ2-7; 12 bases align to TRBD2. CDR3 length equals 17 residues. Germline V gene data show CDR1 as MNHEY and CDR2 as SVGEGT. J gave up 0 bases and V 6 bases, and 9 bases lay outside the gene matches. This CDR3 is CASSHGTSGSRSYEQYF. Written as DNA, the CDR3 is TGTGCCAGCAGCCACGGGACTAGCGGGTCGCGCTCCTACGAGCAGTACTTC.

Ten or more counts support this clonotype. The chain uses TRBV7-2 and TRBJ2-7; 10 nucleotides align to TRBD1. The CDR3 consists of 13 residues. Per germline, CDR1 SGHTA and CDR2 FQGNSA. V lost 1 base, J lost 6 bases, and 0 bases stayed unmatched. The CDR3 is CASSLGTGGEQYF. The CDR3 DNA sequence: TGTGCCAGCAGCTTAGGGACAGGGGGCGAGCAGTACTTC.